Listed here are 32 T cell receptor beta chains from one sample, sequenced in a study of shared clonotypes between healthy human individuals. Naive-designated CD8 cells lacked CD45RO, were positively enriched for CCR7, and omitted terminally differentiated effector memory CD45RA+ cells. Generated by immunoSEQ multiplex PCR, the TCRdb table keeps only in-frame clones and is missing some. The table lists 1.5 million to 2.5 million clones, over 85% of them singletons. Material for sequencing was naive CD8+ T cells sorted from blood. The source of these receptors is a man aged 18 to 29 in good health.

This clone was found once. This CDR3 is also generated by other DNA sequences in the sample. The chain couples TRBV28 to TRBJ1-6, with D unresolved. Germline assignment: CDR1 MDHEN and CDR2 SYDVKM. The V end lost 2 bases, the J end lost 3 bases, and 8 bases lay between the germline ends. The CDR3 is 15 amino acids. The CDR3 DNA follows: TGTGCCAGCAGTTTAAGAGGCGGCTATAATTCACCCCTCCACTTT. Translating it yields CASSLRGGYNSPLHF.

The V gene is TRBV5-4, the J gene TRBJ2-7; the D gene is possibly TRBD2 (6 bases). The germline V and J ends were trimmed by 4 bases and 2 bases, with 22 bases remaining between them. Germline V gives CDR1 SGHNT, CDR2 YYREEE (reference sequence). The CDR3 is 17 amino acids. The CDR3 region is CASSRGVLSGGAYEQYF. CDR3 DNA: TGTGCCAGCAGCCGCGGGGTGTTGAGCGGTGGGGCCTACGAGCAGTACTTC. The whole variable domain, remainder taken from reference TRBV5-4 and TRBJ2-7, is ETGVTQSPTHLIKTRGQQVTLRCSSQSGHNTVSWYQQALGQGPQFIFQYYREEENGRGNFPPRFSGLQFPNYSSELNVNALELDDSALYLCASSRGVLSGGAYEQYFGPGTRLTVT.

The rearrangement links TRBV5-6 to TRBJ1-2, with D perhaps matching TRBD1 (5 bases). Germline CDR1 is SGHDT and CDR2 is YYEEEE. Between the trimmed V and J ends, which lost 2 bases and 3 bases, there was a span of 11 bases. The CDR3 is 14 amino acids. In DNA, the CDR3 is TGTGCCAGCAGCTTCAGGGATGTAGACTATGGCTACACCTTC. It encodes CASSFRDVDYGYTF.

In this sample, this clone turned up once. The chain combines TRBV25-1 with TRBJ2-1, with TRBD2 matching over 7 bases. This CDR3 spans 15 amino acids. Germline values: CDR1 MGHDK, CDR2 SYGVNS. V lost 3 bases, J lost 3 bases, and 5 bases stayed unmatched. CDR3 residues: CASSDESGNYNEQFF. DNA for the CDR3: TGTGCCAGCAGTGACGAAAGCGGGAACTACAATGAGCAGTTCTTC.

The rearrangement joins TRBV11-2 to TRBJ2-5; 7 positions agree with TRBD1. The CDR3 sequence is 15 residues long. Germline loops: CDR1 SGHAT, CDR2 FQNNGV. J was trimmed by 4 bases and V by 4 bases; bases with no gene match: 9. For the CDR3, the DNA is TGTGCCAGCAGCTACGCTACAGGGGCGGGAGAGACCCAGTACTTC. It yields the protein CASSYATGAGETQYF.

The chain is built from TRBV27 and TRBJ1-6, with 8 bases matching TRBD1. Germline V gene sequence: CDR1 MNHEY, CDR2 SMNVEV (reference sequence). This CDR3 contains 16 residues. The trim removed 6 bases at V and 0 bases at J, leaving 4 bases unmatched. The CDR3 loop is CASRGQASSYNSPLHF. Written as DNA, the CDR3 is TGTGCCAGCAGGGGACAGGCGAGCTCCTATAATTCACCCCTCCACTTT.

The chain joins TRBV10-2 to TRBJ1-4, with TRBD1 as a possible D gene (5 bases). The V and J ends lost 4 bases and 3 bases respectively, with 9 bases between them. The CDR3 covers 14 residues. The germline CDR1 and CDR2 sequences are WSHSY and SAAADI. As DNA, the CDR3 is TGCGCCAGCAGTGTTATGGGGGCTAATGAAAAACTGTTTTTT. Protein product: CASSVMGANEKLFF.

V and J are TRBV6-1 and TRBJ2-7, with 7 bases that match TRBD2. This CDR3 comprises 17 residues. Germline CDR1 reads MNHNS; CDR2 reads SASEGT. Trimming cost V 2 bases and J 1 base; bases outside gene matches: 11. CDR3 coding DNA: TGTGCCAGCAGTGAACGATCCCTAGCGGCCGATTCCTACGAGCAGTACTTC. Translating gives CASSERSLAADSYEQYF.

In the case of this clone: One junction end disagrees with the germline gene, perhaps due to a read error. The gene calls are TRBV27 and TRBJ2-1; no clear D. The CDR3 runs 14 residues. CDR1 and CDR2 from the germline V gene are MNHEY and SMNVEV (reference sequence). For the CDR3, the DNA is TGTGCCAGCAGTATATCGATGGGTGTCAATGAGCAGTTCTTC. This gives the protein CASSISMGVNEQFF.

The CDR3 DNA is TGTGCCACCAGCAGTGGCCCGGGGGTCCTCCTTAATTCACCCCTCCACTTT. Translating gives CATSSGPGVLLNSPLHF. The rearrangement joins TRBV15 to TRBJ1-6; TRBD1 might be the D (5 bases). The V and J ends lost 3 bases and 6 bases respectively, with 18 bases between them. The CDR3 is made up of 17 amino acids. Germline CDR1 is LNHNV and CDR2 is YYDKDF (reference sequence).

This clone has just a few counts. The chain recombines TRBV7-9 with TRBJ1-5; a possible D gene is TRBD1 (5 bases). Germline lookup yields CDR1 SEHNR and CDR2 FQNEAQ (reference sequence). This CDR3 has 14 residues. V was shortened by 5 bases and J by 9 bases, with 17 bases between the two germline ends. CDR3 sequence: CASSLGDAHPPQHF. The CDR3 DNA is TGTGCCAGCAGCCTAGGGGACGCTCATCCGCCCCAGCATTTT.

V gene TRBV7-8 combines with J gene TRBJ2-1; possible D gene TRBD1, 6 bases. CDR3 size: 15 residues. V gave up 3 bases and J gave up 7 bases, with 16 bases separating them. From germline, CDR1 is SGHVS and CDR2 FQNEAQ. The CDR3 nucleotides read TGTGCCAGCAGCTTGACACAGGGTTCGGTTAATGAGCAGTTCTTC. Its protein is CASSLTQGSVNEQFF.

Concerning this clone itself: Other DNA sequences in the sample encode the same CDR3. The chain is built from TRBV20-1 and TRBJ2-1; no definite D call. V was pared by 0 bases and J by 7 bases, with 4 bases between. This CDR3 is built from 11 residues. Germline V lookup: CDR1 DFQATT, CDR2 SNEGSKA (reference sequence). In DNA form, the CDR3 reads TGCAGTGCTAGAGATCTAAATGAGCAGTTCTTC. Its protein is CSARDLNEQFF.

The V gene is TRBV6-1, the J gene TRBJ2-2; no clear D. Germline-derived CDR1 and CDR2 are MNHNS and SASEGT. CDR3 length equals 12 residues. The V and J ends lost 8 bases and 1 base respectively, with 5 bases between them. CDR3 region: CASYGNTGELFF. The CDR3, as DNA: TGTGCCAGCTACGGGAACACCGGGGAGCTGTTTTTT.

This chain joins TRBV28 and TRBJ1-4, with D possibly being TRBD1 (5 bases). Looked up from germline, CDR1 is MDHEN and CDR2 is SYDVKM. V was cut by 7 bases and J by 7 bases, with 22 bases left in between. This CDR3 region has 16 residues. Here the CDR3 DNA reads TGTGCCAGCACCCTGGGGAGGGAGGGGTTAAGTGAAAAACTGTTTTTT. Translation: CASTLGREGLSEKLFF.

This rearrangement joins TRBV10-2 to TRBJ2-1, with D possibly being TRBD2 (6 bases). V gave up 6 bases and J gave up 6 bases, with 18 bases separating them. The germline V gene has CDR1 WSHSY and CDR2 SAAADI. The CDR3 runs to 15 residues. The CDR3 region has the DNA TGCGCCAGCAGACTCGGACTATCTGGTGGCAATGAGCAGTTCTTC. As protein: CASRLGLSGGNEQFF.

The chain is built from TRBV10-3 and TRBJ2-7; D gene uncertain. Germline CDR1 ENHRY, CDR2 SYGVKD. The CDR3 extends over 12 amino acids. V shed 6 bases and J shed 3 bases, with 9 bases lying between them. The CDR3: CAIRDGFYEQYF. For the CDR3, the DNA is TGTGCCATCAGGGACGGATTCTACGAGCAGTACTTC.

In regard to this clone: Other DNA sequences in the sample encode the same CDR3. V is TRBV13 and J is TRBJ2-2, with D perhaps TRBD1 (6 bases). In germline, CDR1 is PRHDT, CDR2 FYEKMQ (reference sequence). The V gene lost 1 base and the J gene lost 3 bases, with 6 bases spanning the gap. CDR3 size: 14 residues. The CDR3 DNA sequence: TGTGCCAGCAGCTTAGAGGGGGACACCGGGGAGCTGTTTTTT. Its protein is CASSLEGDTGELFF.

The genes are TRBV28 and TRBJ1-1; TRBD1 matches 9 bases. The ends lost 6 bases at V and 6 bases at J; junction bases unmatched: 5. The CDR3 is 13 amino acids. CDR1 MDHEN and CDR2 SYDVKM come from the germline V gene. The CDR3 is CASRNRGLSEAFF. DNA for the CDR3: TGTGCCAGCAGAAACAGGGGGCTTTCTGAAGCTTTCTTT.

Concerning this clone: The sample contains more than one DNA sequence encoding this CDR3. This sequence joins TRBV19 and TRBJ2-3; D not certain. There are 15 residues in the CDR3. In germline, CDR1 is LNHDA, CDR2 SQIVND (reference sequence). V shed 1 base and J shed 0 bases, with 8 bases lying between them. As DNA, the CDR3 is TGTGCCAGTAGTATAGGTACCGGAAGCACAGATACGCAGTATTTT. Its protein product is CASSIGTGSTDTQYF.

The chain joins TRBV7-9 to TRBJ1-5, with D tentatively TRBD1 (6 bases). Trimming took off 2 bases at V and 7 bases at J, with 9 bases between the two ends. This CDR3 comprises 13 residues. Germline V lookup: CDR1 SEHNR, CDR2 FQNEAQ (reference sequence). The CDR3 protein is CASSLRGGQPQHF. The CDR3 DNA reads TGTGCCAGCAGCTTAAGAGGGGGACAGCCCCAGCATTTT. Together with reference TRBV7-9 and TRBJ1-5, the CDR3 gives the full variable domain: DTGVSQNPRHKITKRGQNVTFRCDPISEHNRLYWYRQTLGQGPEFLTYFQNEAQLEKSRLLSDRFSAERPKGSFSTLEIQRTEQGDSAMYLCASSLRGGQPQHFGDGTRLSIL.

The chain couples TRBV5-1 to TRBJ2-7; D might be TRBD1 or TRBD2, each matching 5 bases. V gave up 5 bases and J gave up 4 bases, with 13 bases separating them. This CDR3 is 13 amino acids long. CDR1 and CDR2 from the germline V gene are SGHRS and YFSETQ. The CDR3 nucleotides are TGCGCCAGCAGTAGAGGGGCTCCTTACGAGCAGTACTTC. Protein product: CASSRGAPYEQYF.

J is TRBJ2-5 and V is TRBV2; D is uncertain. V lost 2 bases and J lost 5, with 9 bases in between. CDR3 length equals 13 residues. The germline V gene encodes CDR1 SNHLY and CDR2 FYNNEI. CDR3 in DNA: TGTGCCAGCAGTGAACGGGTCTGGGAGACCCAGTACTTC. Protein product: CASSERVWETQYF.

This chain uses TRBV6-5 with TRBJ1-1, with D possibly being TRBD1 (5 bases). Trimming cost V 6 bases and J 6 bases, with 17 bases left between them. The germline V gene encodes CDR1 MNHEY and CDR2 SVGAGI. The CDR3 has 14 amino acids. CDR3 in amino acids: CASRPGGGDAEAFF. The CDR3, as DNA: TGTGCCAGCAGACCCGGGGGAGGGGACGCTGAAGCTTTCTTT.

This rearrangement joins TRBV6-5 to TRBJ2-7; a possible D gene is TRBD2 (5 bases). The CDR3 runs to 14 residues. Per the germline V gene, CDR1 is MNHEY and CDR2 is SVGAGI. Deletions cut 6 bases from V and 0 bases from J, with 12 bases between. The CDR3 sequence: CASSPLTISYEQYF. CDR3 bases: TGTGCCAGCAGCCCCTTGACTATCTCCTACGAGCAGTACTTC.

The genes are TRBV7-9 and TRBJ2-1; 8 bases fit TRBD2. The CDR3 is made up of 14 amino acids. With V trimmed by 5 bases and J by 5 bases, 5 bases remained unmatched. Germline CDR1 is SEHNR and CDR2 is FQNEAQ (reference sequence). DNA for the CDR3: TGTGCCAGCAGCCGGGAGGGCTTGGACAATGAGCAGTTCTTC. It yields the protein CASSREGLDNEQFF.

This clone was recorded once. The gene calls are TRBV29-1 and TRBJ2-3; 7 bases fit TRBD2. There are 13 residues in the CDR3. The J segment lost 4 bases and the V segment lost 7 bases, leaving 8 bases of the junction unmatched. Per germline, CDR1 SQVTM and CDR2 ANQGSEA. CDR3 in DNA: TGCAGCGCCCTAGCGGACTTCGCAGATACGCAGTATTTT. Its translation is CSALADFADTQYF.

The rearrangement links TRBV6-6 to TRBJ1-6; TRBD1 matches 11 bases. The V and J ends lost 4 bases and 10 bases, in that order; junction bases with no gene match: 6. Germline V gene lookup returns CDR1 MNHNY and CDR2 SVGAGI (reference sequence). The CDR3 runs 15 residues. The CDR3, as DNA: TGTGCCAGCAGTTCCGGGACAGGGGGTGGATCACCCCTCCACTTT. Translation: CASSSGTGGGSPLHF.

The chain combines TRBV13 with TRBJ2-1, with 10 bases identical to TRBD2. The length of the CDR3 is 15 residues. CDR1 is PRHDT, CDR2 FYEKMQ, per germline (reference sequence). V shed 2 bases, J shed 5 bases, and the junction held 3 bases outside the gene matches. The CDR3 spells CASSLLAGVDNEQFF. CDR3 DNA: TGTGCCAGCAGCTTACTAGCGGGAGTCGACAATGAGCAGTTCTTC.

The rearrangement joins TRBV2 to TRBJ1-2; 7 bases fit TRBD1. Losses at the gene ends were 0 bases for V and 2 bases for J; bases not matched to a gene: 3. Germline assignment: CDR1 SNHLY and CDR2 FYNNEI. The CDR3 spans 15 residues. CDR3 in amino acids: CASSEAQGDNYGYTF. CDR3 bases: TGTGCCAGCAGTGAAGCTCAGGGGGACAACTATGGCTACACCTTC.

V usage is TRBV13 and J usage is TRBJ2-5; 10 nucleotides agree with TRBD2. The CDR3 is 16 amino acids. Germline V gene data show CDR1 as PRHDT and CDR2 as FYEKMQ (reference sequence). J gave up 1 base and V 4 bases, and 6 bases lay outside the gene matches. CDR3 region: CASSYTAGGFQETQYF. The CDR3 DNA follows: TGTGCCAGCAGCTACACAGCGGGAGGGTTCCAAGAGACCCAGTACTTC.

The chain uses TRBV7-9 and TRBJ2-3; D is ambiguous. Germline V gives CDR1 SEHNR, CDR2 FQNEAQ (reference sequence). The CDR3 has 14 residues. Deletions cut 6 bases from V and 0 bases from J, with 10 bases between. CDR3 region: CASRATFSTDTQYF. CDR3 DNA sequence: TGTGCCAGCAGGGCCACTTTTAGCACAGATACGCAGTATTTT. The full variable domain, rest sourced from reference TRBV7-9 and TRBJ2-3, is DTGVSQNPRHKITKRGQNVTFRCDPISEHNRLYWYRQTLGQGPEFLTYFQNEAQLEKSRLLSDRFSAERPKGSFSTLEIQRTEQGDSAMYLCASRATFSTDTQYFGPGTRLTVL.